This TCR beta chain was profiled in a study of control samples from healthy donors and cancer patients. The CDR3 runs to 15 residues. V was cut by 2 bases and J by 12 bases, with 21 bases left in between. The germline CDR1 and CDR2 sequences are SGHTA and FQGNSA. The method was immunoSEQ multiplex PCR; TCRdb's version includes in-frame clones alone and lacks a portion of them. The table lists 120,000 to 150,000 clones, under 95% of them singletons. The TCR was taken from a man younger than 35 in good health. The sample comprised blood. The gene calls are TRBV7-2 and TRBJ2-3; D tentatively reads TRBD1 or TRBD2 (5 bases each). The CDR3, as DNA: TGTGCCAGCAGCTTACCTACCGGGACCTCTTCCTCTCAGTATTTT. It codes for CASSLPTGTSSSQYF.